The 5 T cell receptor beta chains presented below share a single source sample, sequenced in a study of CD8 T cells in ankylosing spondylitis. Via MiXCR, TCRdb re-called the 5' RACE reads, giving one row per CDR3 protein. The sample contains 30,000 or so distinct CDR3 sequences, around 5% of which appear only once. The sequenced material came from blood, either unsorted or a sorted T cell fraction (not recorded which). All receptors come from a female donor with ankylosing spondylitis or in good health (not recorded which).

This clonotype was counted at least ten times. The rearrangement links TRBV9 to TRBJ2-1; TRBD2 matches 8 bases. The CDR3 runs to 14 residues. The J segment lost 5 bases and the V segment lost 2 bases, leaving 3 bases of the junction unmatched. Germline CDR1 is SGDLS and CDR2 is YYNGEE. The CDR3 region is CASSVGLGDNEQFF. The CDR3 DNA sequence: TGTGCCAGCAGCGTGGGACTAGGGGACAATGAGCAGTTCTTC.

The chain has TRBV9 and TRBJ2-1; TRBD2 might be the D (5 bases). Trimming took 4 bases from V and 0 from J, leaving 11 bases between them. Germline CDR1 and CDR2: SGDLS and YYNGEE. This CDR3 is built from 15 residues. CDR3 nucleotides: TGTGCCAGCAGCCTAAAAACTAGCTCCTACAATGAGCAGTTCTTC. Encoded protein: CASSLKTSSYNEQFF.

This clonotype was picked up many times. The V gene is TRBV9, the J gene TRBJ2-1; D may be TRBD1 (6 bases). The germline CDR1 and CDR2 sequences are SGDLS and YYNGEE. The CDR3 runs 18 residues. Between the trimmed V and J ends, which lost 2 bases and 0 bases, there was a span of 18 bases. CDR3 coding DNA: TGTGCCAGCAGCGTTTTGGGGGCTACGAAGAGCTCCTACAATGAGCAGTTCTTC. Encoded protein: CASSVLGATKSSYNEQFF.

This clonotype was detected ten times or more. The chain uses TRBV9 and TRBJ2-3; TRBD1 agrees at 8 bases. Trimming removed 0 bases from V and 3 bases from J; junction bases left unmatched: 6. This CDR3 has 16 residues. Per the germline V gene, CDR1 is SGDLS and CDR2 is YYNGEE. CDR3: CASSVGGDRGTDTQYF. The CDR3 nucleotides are TGTGCCAGCAGCGTAGGTGGCGACAGGGGAACAGATACGCAGTATTTT.

This clonotype was observed many times. The chain combines TRBV9 with TRBJ1-2; unclear D gene. Trimming removed 4 bases from V and 8 bases from J, with 9 bases in between. Germline V gene data show CDR1 as SGDLS and CDR2 as YYNGEE. This CDR3 contains 11 residues. The CDR3 sequence: CASSSNGGYTF. CDR3 nucleotides: TGTGCCAGCAGCTCGAACGGAGGCTACACCTTC. Supplemented by reference TRBV9 and TRBJ1-2, the full variable domain reads DSGVTQTPKHLITATGQRVTLRCSPRSGDLSVYWYQQSLDQGLQFLIQYYNGEERAKGNILERFSAQQFPDLHSELNLSSLELGDSALYFCASSSNGGYTFGSGTRLTVV.